The 11 T cell receptor beta chains given below trace back to one sample, sequenced in a study of CD8 T cells in Susac syndrome. Random hexamers were used to reverse transcribe the RNA input (about 0.5 to 1 ug). TCRdb fed the immunoSEQ multiplex PCR reads into MiXCR, producing one record per CDR3 protein. The sample includes 140,000 to 150,000 distinct CDR3 sequences, approximately 96% seen only once; the top ten take 0.065% to 0.095%. The sample consisted of CD4+ T cells from PBMCs. The origin of the receptors is a human donor with Susac syndrome.

The chain recombines TRBV29-1 with TRBJ1-1, with 7 bases lining up with TRBD1. V was clipped by 6 bases and J by 3 bases; unmatched bases: 4. Germline CDR1 is SQVTM and CDR2 is ANQGSEA. The CDR3 is 12 residues long. Written as DNA, the CDR3 is TGCAGCGTCAGGGGGTTTGACACTGAAGCTTTCTTT. Encoded protein: CSVRGFDTEAFF.

V and J are TRBV7-9 and TRBJ2-2; D may be TRBD2 (5 bases). V lost 1 base and J 7 bases, leaving 13 bases between the germline ends. The germline gives CDR1 SEHNR, CDR2 FQNEAQ (reference sequence). The CDR3 consists of 15 residues. CDR3 DNA sequence: TGTGCCAGCAGCTTAGACCTTCTAGCAGACGGGGAGCTGTTTTTT. Its protein product is CASSLDLLADGELFF.

This chain links TRBV9 with TRBJ1-2; D might be TRBD1 (6 bases). The V and J ends lost 4 bases and 5 bases respectively, with 15 bases between them. There are 14 residues in the CDR3. The germline V gene encodes CDR1 SGDLS and CDR2 YYNGEE. CDR3 DNA sequence: TGTGCCAGCAGCCGAGACAGGAACCCGTATGGCTACACCTTC. Protein sequence: CASSRDRNPYGYTF.

The chain combines TRBV18 with TRBJ2-3, with 7 bases identical to TRBD2. The CDR3 has 15 residues. V was pared by 5 bases and J by 0 bases, with 5 bases of the junction left unmatched. The germline gives CDR1 KGHSH, CDR2 LQKENI. The CDR3 loop is CASSISGYSTDTQYF. DNA of the CDR3: TGTGCCAGCTCAATTAGCGGGTATAGCACAGATACGCAGTATTTT.

This chain uses TRBV12-3 or TRBV12-4 with TRBJ2-5; TRBD2 aligns across 9 bases. Trimming cost V 5 bases and J 4 bases; bases outside gene matches: 8. The CDR3 runs 15 residues. The CDR3 bases are TGTGCCAGCAGTCAACCTAGCGGGATGAGAGAGACCCAGTACTTC. It is translated as CASSQPSGMRETQYF.

J is TRBJ2-1 and V is TRBV29-1; 11 nucleotides line up with TRBD2. Germline loops: CDR1 SQVTM, CDR2 ANQGSEA. The trim removed 7 bases at V and 7 bases at J, leaving 12 bases unmatched. This CDR3 is 15 amino acids long. CDR3 DNA: TGCAGCGCCCGAAGGGGACTAGCGGACCCTAATGAGCAGTTCTTC. It is translated as CSARRGLADPNEQFF.

The chain couples TRBV25-1 to TRBJ1-2, with 7 bases that match TRBD1. Germline trimming cut 2 bases from V and 4 bases from J; bases unmatched to any gene: 7. This CDR3 contains 15 residues. Per germline, CDR1 MGHDK and CDR2 SYGVNS. CDR3 sequence (DNA): TGTGCCAGCAGTGAAAGGACAGGACCCTCCTATGGCTACACCTTC. Protein: CASSERTGPSYGYTF.

V is TRBV7-3 and J is TRBJ2-6, with 9 positions matching TRBD2. The CDR3 is 17 amino acids. In germline, CDR1 is SGHTA, CDR2 FQGTGA. With 2 bases clipped from V and 3 bases from J, the junction kept 5 bases outside the gene matches. The CDR3, as DNA: TGTGCCAGCAGCTTAGCGGGGGGGCTGTTTGGGGCCAACGTCCTGACTTTC. Protein product: CASSLAGGLFGANVLTF.

The chain uses TRBV9 and TRBJ2-2; D possibly uses TRBD1 or TRBD2 (6 bases each). The CDR3 has 17 residues. Trimming shortened V by 3 bases and J by 4 bases, and 19 bases separated the two germline ends. Germline assignment: CDR1 SGDLS and CDR2 YYNGEE. In nucleotides, the CDR3 is TGTGCCAGCAGCGGACCGGAGGGGGGCGGGATCACCGGGGAGCTGTTTTTT. It yields the protein CASSGPEGGGITGELFF.

This chain uses TRBV20-1 with TRBJ2-3, with D tentatively TRBD2 (6 bases). Trimming left V 5 bases short and J 1 base short, with 10 bases between. Germline loops: CDR1 DFQATT, CDR2 SNEGSKA (reference sequence). The length of the CDR3 is 13 residues. CDR3 sequence (DNA): TGCAGTGCTCCGAAGCGGGGCACAGATACGCAGTATTTT. It translates to CSAPKRGTDTQYF.

This clonotype was seen a handful of times. The chain carries TRBV7-9 and TRBJ2-7, with TRBD1 identical over 8 bases. The V gene end was trimmed by 11 bases and the J gene end by 8 bases; junction bases not matched to a gene: 5. Germline CDR1 SEHNR, CDR2 FQNEAQ (reference sequence). This CDR3 has 10 residues. The CDR3, as DNA: TGTGCCTACAGGGGGGTCAAGCAGTACTTC. It codes for CAYRGVKQYF.